This T cell receptor (beta chain) derives from a study of OX40 agonist ivuxolimab in advanced cancers. Study-wide background: A partial response was reached by three patients: one with hepatocellular carcinoma and two with cutaneous melanoma.

CDR1 is GTSNPN, CDR2 SVGIG, per germline (reference sequence). Trimming took 2 bases from V and 0 from J; bases not matched to a gene: 3. This CDR3 region has 16 residues. Data came from immunoSEQ multiplex PCR; TCRdb stores just in-frame clones and leaves some out. The data show 45,000 to 60,000 clones, 70% to 80% seen once. The rearrangement links TRBV30 to TRBJ2-7, with 14 bases fitting TRBD2. The material sequenced was CD4+ or CD8+ T cells sorted from blood, taken in a trial of the OX40 agonist ivuxolimab. The origin of this receptor is an adult with an advanced solid tumor such as melanoma, head and neck, liver or kidney cancer. The CDR3: CAWSYGTSGSSYEQYF. In DNA form, the CDR3 reads TGTGCCTGGAGTTACGGGACTAGCGGGAGCTCCTACGAGCAGTACTTC.